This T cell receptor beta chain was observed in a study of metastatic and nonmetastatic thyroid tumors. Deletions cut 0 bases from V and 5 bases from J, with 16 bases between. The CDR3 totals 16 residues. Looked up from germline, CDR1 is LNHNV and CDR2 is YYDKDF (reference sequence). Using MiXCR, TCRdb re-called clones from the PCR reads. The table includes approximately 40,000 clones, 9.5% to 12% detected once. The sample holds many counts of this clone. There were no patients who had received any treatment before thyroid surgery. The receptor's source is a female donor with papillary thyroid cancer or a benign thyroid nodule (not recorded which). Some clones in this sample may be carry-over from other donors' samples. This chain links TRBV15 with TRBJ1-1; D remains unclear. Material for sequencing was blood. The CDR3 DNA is TGTGCCACCAGCAGAGATCCCGCCAGGTTGGATACTGAAGCTTTCTTT. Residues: CATSRDPARLDTEAFF. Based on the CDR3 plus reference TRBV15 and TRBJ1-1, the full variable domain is DAMVIQNPRYQVTQFGKPVTLSCSQTLNHNVMYWYQQKSSQAPKLLFHYYDKDFNNEADTPDNFQSRRPNTSFCFLDIRSPGLGDTAMYLCATSRDPARLDTEAFFGQGTRLTVV.